Here is one T cell receptor beta chain with its context. Its antigen is not known. These data are taken from a study of early stage breast cancer tumors. On the study more broadly: Of approximately 16 invasive breast tumors, about a dozen were hormone receptor-positive, HER2-negative. Overall study findings and caveats: Commonly generated sequences made up most enriched TCRB sequences shared between patients.

This CDR3 is 15 amino acids long. V trimming: 1 base; J trimming: 3 bases; junction bases outside the gene matches: 5. From germline, CDR1 is SGHTA and CDR2 FQGNSA. Sequencing was performed with immunoSEQ multiplex PCR; in TCRdb, only in-frame clones are kept and a portion is missing. Among tens of thousands of clones listed, around two thirds were seen once. Sequenced material: blood. The TCR sequence derives from a person aged 50 to 59 with breast cancer. This chain joins TRBV7-2 and TRBJ1-2; 7 nucleotides align to TRBD1. The CDR3 sequence: CASSLDHRGDYGYTF. The CDR3, as DNA: TGTGCCAGCAGCTTAGACCACAGGGGCGACTATGGCTACACCTTC.